This TCR beta chain was obtained from a study of blood T cells in healthy people across ages. This clonotype was picked up a small number of times. The V gene's germline CDR1 is SQVTM and CDR2 ANQGSEA. The CDR3 has 13 amino acids. The germline V and J ends were trimmed by 5 bases and 1 base, with 12 bases remaining between them. In terms of origin and age, donors were healthy Caucasian individuals from Russia aged 6 to 90. Per-sample PBMC isolation yielded at least 7 million cells. Together with a sample-barcoded 5' primer, a J-beta primer mix was included in a second PCR lasting about 6 to 11 cycles. Each CDR3 protein is one row after TCRdb ran MiXCR on the 5' RACE reads. The data hold 600,000 to 800,000 distinct CDR3 sequences, with around 50% observed a single time.

The chain carries TRBV29-1 and TRBJ2-7; a possible D gene is TRBD2 (6 bases). The sequencing input was blood. This TCR came from a woman aged 80 or older in good health. This CDR3 is CSVRTGLSYEQYF. For the CDR3, the DNA is TGCAGCGTTCGAACGGGACTTTCCTACGAGCAGTACTTC.